This T cell receptor (beta chain) appears in the sequencing data of a study of T-cell memory formation after mild COVID-19. About the study: Clusters were largely donor specific.

Libraries for TCRalpha and TCRbeta carried sample barcodes and unique molecular identifiers via 5'RACE. MiXCR was run by TCRdb on the 5' RACE reads, yielding one entry per CDR3 protein. The sample has 200,000 to 250,000 distinct CDR3 sequences, approximately 9% seen once. There are 16 residues in the CDR3. V was shortened by 0 bases and J by 2 bases, with 13 bases between the two germline ends. Germline V gene sequence: CDR1 SGHTA, CDR2 FQGNSA. This clonotype was recorded at least ten times. The rearrangement links TRBV7-2 to TRBJ1-1; D might be TRBD1 (6 bases). The clonotype was recovered from a young man who had mild COVID-19 (a few samples of this study predate the infection). Cell type and time point are not known. The specimen sequenced was PBMCs or a T cell subset sorted from them (not recorded which). The CDR3 spells CASSLARRGANTEAFF. The CDR3 region has the DNA TGTGCCAGCAGCTTAGCAAGGCGGGGGGCAAACACTGAAGCTTTCTTT.